A single sample is the source of the 32 T cell receptor beta chains below, sequenced in a study of T cell repertoires in cytomegalovirus infection. Their target antigens are unknown. TCRdb recomputed calls from the reads with MiXCR, one row per CDR3 protein. The sample has about 310,000 distinct CDR3 sequences, around 25% seen once. Source: cultured PBMCs, taken from culture after CMV antigen stimulation. Receptor source: a human donor in good health (CMV status not recorded). Some clones in this sample may be carry-over from other donors' samples.

This clonotype was observed at least ten times. This rearrangement joins TRBV6-2 or TRBV6-3 to TRBJ2-5; 9 nucleotides match TRBD1. Trimming took 0 bases from V and 1 from J; bases not matched to a gene: 3. The CDR3 length is 16 residues. Germline V gives CDR1 MNHEY, CDR2 SVGEGT. The CDR3 nucleotides read TGTGCCAGCAGTTACTCCGGGACAGGGAGCCAAGAGACCCAGTACTTC. Its translation: CASSYSGTGSQETQYF.

This clonotype was seen repeatedly, ten times or more. For the CDR3, the DNA is TGCAGCGTTGGAGGACACACTGATGAAAAACTGTTTTTT. The encoded protein is CSVGGHTDEKLFF. J is TRBJ1-4 and V is TRBV29-1; D might be TRBD1 (5 bases). CDR3 length equals 13 residues. V lost 4 bases and J lost 6, with 12 bases in between. In germline, CDR1 is SQVTM, CDR2 ANQGSEA.

The chain combines TRBV20-1 with TRBJ2-1, with 7 bases lining up with TRBD1. Germline CDR1 DFQATT, CDR2 SNEGSKA (reference sequence). The CDR3 is 16 residues long. V shed 3 bases and J 0 bases; nucleotides not matched to a gene: 8. CDR3 amino acids: CSARYLDRSSYNEQFF. CDR3 bases: TGCAGTGCTAGGTACCTGGACAGGAGCTCCTACAATGAGCAGTTCTTC.

This clonotype turned up a few times. J is TRBJ2-3 and V is TRBV15, with D possibly matching TRBD2 (5 bases). This CDR3 contains 16 residues. Germline V gives CDR1 LNHNV, CDR2 YYDKDF (reference sequence). V lost 1 base and J lost 0, with 11 bases in between. CDR3 in DNA: TGTGCCACCAGCAGAGGTTCCGGGATCAGCACAGATACGCAGTATTTT. It specifies CATSRGSGISTDTQYF. The full variable domain, its missing parts supplied by reference TRBV15 and TRBJ2-3, is DAMVIQNPRYQVTQFGKPVTLSCSQTLNHNVMYWYQQKSSQAPKLLFHYYDKDFNNEADTPDNFQSRRPNTSFCFLDIRSPGLGDTAMYLCATSRGSGISTDTQYFGPGTRLTVL.

This chain joins TRBV20-1 and TRBJ1-2; unclear D gene. Germline CDR1 DFQATT, CDR2 SNEGSKA (reference sequence). This CDR3 is built from 14 residues. With 4 bases removed from V and 0 bases from J, the gap between germline ends came to 12 bases. The CDR3 sequence is CSATSPSPNYGYTF. DNA of the CDR3: TGCAGTGCTACCAGCCCCTCTCCTAACTATGGCTACACCTTC.

V usage is TRBV7-2 and J usage is TRBJ1-5, with a tentative D call TRBD1 (5 bases). Trimming took off 3 bases at V and 9 bases at J, with 6 bases between the two ends. Germline-derived CDR1 and CDR2 are SGHTA and FQGNSA. The CDR3 is made up of 11 amino acids. CDR3 DNA sequence: TGTGCCAGCAGCTTTGGGGGGCCCCAGCATTTT. As protein: CASSFGGPQHF.

This sequence joins TRBV6-1 and TRBJ1-1; D remains unclear. V was pared by 5 bases and J by 1 base, with 8 bases between. CDR3 length: 13 residues. Per the germline V gene, CDR1 is MNHNS and CDR2 is SASEGT. The CDR3 nucleotides read TGTGCCAGCAGTATAACAACGAACACTGAAGCTTTCTTT. The encoded protein is CASSITTNTEAFF.

This clonotype has just a few counts. The chain joins TRBV4-2 to TRBJ2-7, with a weak D call TRBD2 (6 bases). The CDR3 is 16 amino acids. Germline CDR1 LGHNA, CDR2 YNFKEQ. With 0 bases removed from V and 3 bases from J, the gap between germline ends came to 15 bases. The CDR3: CASSQESQREVYEQYF. CDR3 nucleotide sequence: TGTGCCAGCAGCCAAGAGAGTCAGAGGGAGGTCTACGAGCAGTACTTC.

This clonotype was observed a single time. This chain connects TRBV10-3 to TRBJ2-6; D is possibly TRBD2 (7 bases). The length of the CDR3 is 18 residues. CDR1 and CDR2 (germline): ENHRY, SYGVKD. Trimming shortened V by 10 bases and J by 3 bases, and 25 bases separated the two germline ends. The CDR3 spells CASGRGIGGDLGANVLTF. The CDR3 DNA reads as TGTGCCAGCGGGCGAGGTATAGGGGGGGACCTTGGGGCCAACGTCCTGACTTTC.

The chain recombines TRBV19 with TRBJ1-4, with D possibly being TRBD1 (6 bases). Germline CDR1 is LNHDA and CDR2 is SQIVND (reference sequence). CDR3 size: 14 residues. Trimming shortened V by 4 bases and J by 8 bases, and 14 bases separated the two germline ends. The CDR3 reads CASSTDRMREKLFF. CDR3 sequence (DNA): TGTGCCAGTAGTACCGACAGGATGAGGGAAAAACTGTTTTTT.

In its sample, this clonotype was seen many times. CDR3 protein: CASAGGANVLTF. The CDR3 DNA sequence: TGTGCCAGCGCGGGGGGGGCCAACGTCCTGACTTTC. The genes are TRBV6-2 or TRBV6-3 and TRBJ2-6; D perhaps matches TRBD2 (6 bases). V was shortened by 8 bases and J by 4 bases, with 6 bases between the two germline ends. The germline gives CDR1 MNHEY, CDR2 SVGEGT. The length of the CDR3 is 12 residues.

This clonotype appeared many times. The J gene is TRBJ2-5, the V gene TRBV7-3, with TRBD2 identical over 13 bases. CDR3 length equals 16 residues. J was trimmed by 3 bases and V by 5 bases; bases with no gene match: 6. The germline CDR1 and CDR2 sequences are SGHTA and FQGTGA. The CDR3 DNA sequence: TGTGCCAGCAGCCCTACCGGACTAGCGGGAGAAGAGACCCAGTACTTC. Its protein is CASSPTGLAGEETQYF.

This clonotype came up a few times. V and J are TRBV30 and TRBJ1-2; D remains ambiguous. This CDR3 region has 13 residues. Trimming cost V 0 bases and J 5 bases, with 10 bases left between them. CDR1 is GTSNPN, CDR2 SVGIG, per germline (reference sequence). Here the CDR3 reads CAWSVGESYGYTF. The CDR3 region has the DNA TGTGCCTGGAGTGTAGGCGAGTCTTATGGCTACACCTTC.

The table lists this clonotype with many counts. The chain couples TRBV7-2 to TRBJ2-3, with D uncertain. CDR3 length: 12 amino acids. Germline V gene data show CDR1 as SGHTA and CDR2 as FQGNSA. V was shortened by 8 bases and J by 4 bases, with 10 bases between the two germline ends. As DNA, the CDR3 is TGTGCCAGCCGAGCCCAACCAGATACGCAGTATTTT. Amino acid sequence: CASRAQPDTQYF. Drawing the rest from reference TRBV7-2 and TRBJ2-3, the complete variable domain is GAGVSQSPSNKVTEKGKDVELRCDPISGHTALYWYRQSLGQGLEFLIYFQGNSAPDKSGLPSDRFSAERTGGSVSTLTIQRTQQEDSAVYLCASRAQPDTQYFGPGTRLTVL.

V usage is TRBV6-2 or TRBV6-3 and J usage is TRBJ2-1, with 15 bases aligning to TRBD2. Germline V gives CDR1 MNHEY, CDR2 SVGEGT. V lost 2 bases to trimming and J lost 0 bases; unmatched junction nucleotides: 8. The CDR3 totals 20 residues. As DNA, the CDR3 is TGTGCCAGCAGTTACGGACTAGCGGGAGGGCCGTTTCGCTCCTACAATGAGCAGTTCTTC. Its protein is CASSYGLAGGPFRSYNEQFF.

There are many counts of this clonotype. This chain connects TRBV7-2 to TRBJ2-1, with D perhaps TRBD1 or TRBD2 (5 bases each). This CDR3 spans 15 amino acids. V shed 5 bases and J shed 4 bases, with 15 bases lying between them. CDR1 is SGHTA and CDR2 is FQGNSA in the germline V gene. CDR3 coding DNA: TGTGCCAGCAGCCCCACGTGGGGGTTTTACAATGAGCAGTTCTTC. It specifies CASSPTWGFYNEQFF.

This sequence joins TRBV6-8 and TRBJ2-7; D unclear. The germline V and J ends were trimmed by 5 bases and 2 bases, with 22 bases remaining between them. CDR3 length equals 17 residues. The germline CDR1 and CDR2 sequences are MNHGY and SAAAGT. This chain's CDR3 is CASSRLGGGRLAYEQYF. The CDR3, as DNA: TGTGCCAGCAGTCGCCTCGGCGGCGGAAGGCTGGCCTACGAGCAGTACTTC.

This chain connects TRBV18 to TRBJ2-1, with no clear D. The V end was cut by 6 bases, the J end by 7 bases, with 13 bases between. Germline V CDR1 and CDR2: KGHSH, LQKENI. This CDR3 contains 13 residues. Here the CDR3 DNA reads TGTGCCAGCTCTCCTACCAGTTCAAATGAGCAGTTCTTC. The encoded protein is CASSPTSSNEQFF.

The chain is built from TRBV14 and TRBJ2-2, with 8 bases identical to TRBD1. V dropped 2 bases and J dropped 5; count of bases not matched to a gene: 4. The germline V gene encodes CDR1 SGHDN and CDR2 FVKESK. The CDR3 is 15 amino acids. The CDR3 region is CASSQRGQVTGELFF. CDR3 DNA sequence: TGTGCCAGCAGCCAACGGGGACAGGTGACCGGGGAGCTGTTTTTT.

The table lists this clonotype with many counts. This chain links TRBV7-9 with TRBJ1-1; tentatively, D is TRBD1 (5 bases). CDR1 SEHNR and CDR2 FQNEAQ come from the germline V gene (reference sequence). The V and J ends lost 4 bases and 4 bases respectively, with 13 bases between them. The CDR3 has 14 residues. CDR3 bases: TGTGCCAGCAGCTGGGGGGGAGGTGGCACTGAAGCTTTCTTT. Translated: CASSWGGGGTEAFF.

This clonotype was seen only a few times. The CDR3 nucleotides read TGTGCCAGCAGTAACTCCGGGACAGGCTATGGCTACACCTTC. It encodes CASSNSGTGYGYTF. The chain couples TRBV7-3 to TRBJ1-2; TRBD1 matches 8 bases. J lost 4 bases, V lost 6 bases, and 7 bases had no gene match. CDR3 size: 14 residues. Germline CDR1 SGHTA, CDR2 FQGTGA.

The genes are TRBV20-1 and TRBJ2-1; no firm D call. CDR1 is DFQATT and CDR2 is SNEGSKA in the germline V gene (reference sequence). V was cut by 6 bases and J by 0 bases, with 18 bases left in between. This CDR3 contains 16 residues. In DNA, the CDR3 is TGCAGTGCCCTAGGGCTCCTCGATACCTCCTACAATGAGCAGTTCTTC. Residues: CSALGLLDTSYNEQFF.

This rearrangement joins TRBV5-1 to TRBJ2-1, with 7 bases that match TRBD2. The germline CDR1 and CDR2 sequences are SGHRS and YFSETQ. Unmatched junction bases numbered 4, after V lost 0 bases and J lost 7 bases. CDR3 length equals 14 residues. The DNA for the CDR3 is TGCGCCAGCAGCTTGGAGAGGGGAGGGAATGAGCAGTTCTTC. Translated, it gives CASSLERGGNEQFF.

The rearrangement joins TRBV28 to TRBJ2-5; weak D call: TRBD2 (6 bases). The V gene lost 2 bases and the J gene lost 2 bases, with 12 bases spanning the gap. The CDR3 is 15 amino acids. Germline loops: CDR1 MDHEN, CDR2 SYDVKM. The CDR3 loop is CASSLQEGRQETQYF. In DNA, the CDR3 is TGTGCCAGCAGTTTACAGGAGGGACGGCAAGAGACCCAGTACTTC.

The chain links TRBV6-8 to TRBJ1-1; maybe TRBD1 (5 bases). V gave up 6 bases and J gave up 1 base, with 12 bases separating them. Germline V gene data show CDR1 as MNHGY and CDR2 as SAAAGT. This CDR3 has 14 amino acids. The CDR3 DNA reads as TGTGCCAGCAGGTTGACAGATAAGAACACTGAAGCTTTCTTT. Translated: CASRLTDKNTEAFF.

This chain uses TRBV29-1 with TRBJ2-2; D may be TRBD1 (6 bases). Germline CDR1 reads SQVTM; CDR2 reads ANQGSEA. The ends were cut back, 1 base at V and 2 bases at J, with 11 bases in the middle. The CDR3 length is 15 residues. In nucleotides, the CDR3 is TGCAGCGTTGAAGGACAGGCGCATAACACCGGGGAGCTGTTTTTT. It is translated as CSVEGQAHNTGELFF.

In this sample, this clonotype turned up a few times. This chain connects TRBV19 to TRBJ1-5, with a weak D call TRBD1 (6 bases). V lost 8 bases, J lost 0 bases, and 11 bases lay in between. Germline assignment: CDR1 LNHDA and CDR2 SQIVND (reference sequence). The CDR3 contains 14 residues. The DNA for the CDR3 is TGTGCCAGTTCACAGGGATTTAGCAATCAGCCCCAGCATTTT. Its translation is CASSQGFSNQPQHF.

J is TRBJ2-5 and V is TRBV25-1, with TRBD2 matching 8 bases. The V segment lost 4 bases and the J segment 5 bases; nucleotides outside the gene matches: 6. There are 14 residues in the CDR3. Germline loops: CDR1 MGHDK, CDR2 SYGVNS. Here the CDR3 reads CASSALSGIETQYF. The CDR3 coding sequence is TGTGCCAGCAGTGCGCTTAGCGGGATTGAGACCCAGTACTTC.

The chain joins TRBV6-5 to TRBJ2-7; possibly TRBD2 for D (6 bases). This CDR3 region has 15 residues. The V gene lost 2 bases and the J gene lost 1 base, with 12 bases spanning the gap. Germline-derived CDR1 and CDR2 are MNHEY and SVGAGI. The CDR3 region is CASSYGPGVSYEQYF. CDR3 coding DNA: TGTGCCAGCAGTTACGGCCCGGGAGTATCCTACGAGCAGTACTTC.

At least ten counts were recorded for this clonotype. The genes are TRBV7-9 and TRBJ2-3, with 10 bases matching TRBD1. The junction had 8 bases not matched to a gene; V was cut back by 5 bases and J by 0 bases. The CDR3 is 17 residues long. Germline CDR1 SEHNR, CDR2 FQNEAQ (reference sequence). The CDR3 DNA reads as TGTGCCAGCAGCGGGGACAGGGGCTCGAATAGCACAGATACGCAGTATTTT. Residues: CASSGDRGSNSTDTQYF.

DNA of the CDR3: TGTGCCAGCAGCTTTAGAACGGGGACAGAGAACACCGGGGAGCTGTTTTTT. Its protein is CASSFRTGTENTGELFF. The gene calls are TRBV6-6 and TRBJ2-2; TRBD1 aligns across 7 bases. The CDR3 consists of 17 residues. The ends lost 6 bases at V and 1 base at J; junction bases unmatched: 11. From germline, CDR1 is MNHNY and CDR2 SVGAGI (reference sequence).

This clonotype was seen many times. V gene TRBV7-2 combines with J gene TRBJ1-3, with D possibly matching TRBD1 (5 bases). The CDR3 contains 15 residues. Trimming pared 1 base from V and 4 bases from J, leaving 11 bases between. Germline assignment: CDR1 SGHTA and CDR2 FQGNSA. CDR3 coding DNA: TGTGCCAGCAGCTTAGTAGGGCAGGGAGGAAACACCATATATTTT. Translating gives CASSLVGQGGNTIYF.